This paragraph reports one T cell receptor (beta chain). What it binds is unknown. The V and J ends lost 6 bases and 1 base, in that order; junction bases with no gene match: 6. The CDR3 loop spans 15 amino acids. Germline CDR1 is KGHSH and CDR2 is LQKENI. TCRdb keeps only in-frame clones here, not all; method: immunoSEQ multiplex PCR. The sample holds around 35,000 clones, 86% seen once. This sample was included in a study of T cell responses to AZD1222 COVID-19 vaccine. Study-wide results and caveats: Elevations in Spike-specific TCR breadth and depth followed administration of two AZD1222 doses. Most donors were white British, females outnumbered males, and clonal diversity was possibly underestimated.

The source material was peripheral blood, sampled 28 days after the second AZD1222 dose. This sequence joins TRBV18 and TRBJ2-3; 8 bases match TRBD2. The clonotype comes from an adult who received the AZD1222 COVID-19 vaccine. CDR3 loop: CASSAFSGGTDTQYF. The DNA of the CDR3 is TGTGCCAGCTCGGCCTTTAGCGGGGGCACAGATACGCAGTATTTT. The whole variable domain, filled in from reference TRBV18 and TRBJ2-3, reads NAGVMQNPRHLVRRRGQEARLRCSPMKGHSHVYWYRQLPEEGLKFMVYLQKENIIDESGMPKERFSAEFPKEGPSILRIQQVVRGDSAAYFCASSAFSGGTDTQYFGPGTRLTVL.